This T cell receptor (beta chain) was recovered during a study of metastatic and nonmetastatic thyroid tumors. Across the study: Repertoires from blood and tumor or nodule tissue of malignant and benign thyroid patients were compared. Notes on the study in general: Benign nodules were reported to have significantly lower TCR beta diversity than malignant thyroid tumors, in blood and tumor.

The CDR3 spans 12 residues. V dropped 10 bases and J dropped 0 bases, with 7 bases sitting between them. CDR1 is ENHRY, CDR2 SYGVKD, per germline. This clone was seen repeatedly, ten times or more. The target antigen is unknown. Original analysis: Building a distant-metastasis classifier for papillary thyroid cancer drew on CDR3 differences across clinicopathological groups. Using MiXCR, TCRdb reanalyzed the PCR reads. TCRdb's processing, not the authors' own work, is the source of the V and J calls. The top ten hold less than 20% of the sample, which has about 27,000 clones, roughly 15% seen once. There were no patients who had received any treatment before thyroid surgery.

The rearrangement links TRBV10-3 to TRBJ1-3; D is undetermined. The receptor's source is a male donor with papillary thyroid cancer or a benign thyroid nodule (not recorded which). Some clones in this sample may be carry-over from other donors' samples. Sequencing was done on a sample of blood. The CDR3 spells CATGDSGNTIYF. CDR3 DNA: TGTGCCACCGGGGACTCTGGAAACACCATATATTTT.